One and the same sample provided the 18 T cell receptor beta chains below, sequenced in a study of T-cell memory formation after mild COVID-19. One entry per CDR3 protein, called by TCRdb with MiXCR from the 5' RACE reads. The table lists 35,000 to 45,000 distinct CDR3 sequences, under 7.5% of them singletons, with approximately 1.5% in the top ten. Material: PBMCs or a T cell subset sorted from them (not recorded which). These receptors were obtained from a man between 18 and 29 years old who had mild COVID-19 (a few samples of this study predate the infection). Cell type and time point are not known.

The rearrangement links TRBV7-9 to TRBJ2-1, with D maybe TRBD2 (6 bases). The germline gives CDR1 SEHNR, CDR2 FQNEAQ (reference sequence). Trimming removed 8 bases at V and 5 bases at J, with 10 bases between. This CDR3 spans 12 amino acids. The CDR3 bases are TGTGCCAGCCGCAGGGAGGACAATGAGCAGTTCTTC. It encodes CASRREDNEQFF.

This clonotype has at least ten counts. This chain uses TRBV19 with TRBJ1-2, with unresolved D. Per germline, CDR1 LNHDA and CDR2 SQIVND (reference sequence). Trimming took off 8 bases at V and 3 bases at J, with 13 bases between the two ends. The CDR3 is made up of 13 amino acids. The CDR3 sequence is CASSRGVYYGYTF. The CDR3 region has the DNA TGTGCCAGTTCTCGGGGAGTTTACTATGGCTACACCTTC.

This clonotype turned up a few times. V gene TRBV12-3 or TRBV12-4 combines with J gene TRBJ1-5, with D hard to call. The V and J ends lost 3 bases and 0 bases respectively, with 6 bases between them. The CDR3 loop spans 14 amino acids. The CDR3 region has the DNA TGTGCCAGCAGTTTGCGGAGTAGCAATCAGCCCCAGCATTTT. It codes for CASSLRSSNQPQHF.

V is TRBV20-1 and J is TRBJ1-2; D is uncertain. Germline lookup yields CDR1 DFQATT and CDR2 SNEGSKA (reference sequence). Trimming stripped 1 base from V and 0 bases from J, with 15 bases between. The CDR3 has 16 amino acids. CDR3 sequence reads: CSARAREGYANYGYTF. CDR3 bases: TGCAGTGCTAGAGCACGGGAGGGTTACGCTAACTATGGCTACACCTTC.

This clonotype has at least ten counts. The V gene is TRBV27, the J gene TRBJ2-1; D may be TRBD1 (5 bases). Per the germline V gene, CDR1 is MNHEY and CDR2 is SMNVEV (reference sequence). Trimming removed 8 bases at V and 11 bases at J, with 13 bases between. The CDR3 extends over 11 amino acids. The CDR3 protein is CASRRVGQQFF. CDR3 DNA sequence: TGTGCCAGCCGCAGGGTCGGGCAGCAGTTCTTC.

This clonotype appeared a few times. The rearrangement joins TRBV20-1 to TRBJ2-2, with 14 bases fitting TRBD2. This CDR3 is built from 20 residues. Germline V gives CDR1 DFQATT, CDR2 SNEGSKA (reference sequence). V shed 0 bases and J 2 bases; nucleotides not matched to a gene: 11. The CDR3 sequence is CSARDRGLAGGRINTGELFF. CDR3 sequence (DNA): TGCAGTGCTAGAGATCGAGGACTAGCGGGGGGCCGGATAAACACCGGGGAGCTGTTTTTT.

This clonotype occurred many times. The chain links TRBV6-5 to TRBJ1-1; 7 bases fit TRBD1. The CDR3 contains 13 residues. CDR1 MNHEY and CDR2 SVGAGI come from the germline V gene. The J segment lost 1 base and the V segment lost 10 bases, leaving 6 bases of the junction unmatched. DNA of the CDR3: TGTGCCATTTCGGGACAGAAGAACACTGAAGCTTTCTTT. It codes for CAISGQKNTEAFF.

This chain joins TRBV20-1 and TRBJ2-3; no definite D call. This CDR3 has 15 amino acids. The V end lost 0 bases, the J end lost 3 bases, and 13 bases lay between the germline ends. Germline CDR1 is DFQATT and CDR2 is SNEGSKA (reference sequence). In nucleotides, the CDR3 is TGCAGTGCTAGAGATCCGGGTGCTGGGACAGATACGCAGTATTTT. Translating it yields CSARDPGAGTDTQYF.

The chain couples TRBV7-6 to TRBJ1-1; 9 bases line up with TRBD1. This CDR3 region has 14 residues. Germline assignment: CDR1 SGHVS and CDR2 FNYEAQ. V was pared by 3 bases and J by 6 bases, with 5 bases of the junction left unmatched. Here the CDR3 reads CASSFGDRASEAFF. DNA for the CDR3: TGTGCCAGCAGCTTTGGGGACAGGGCGTCTGAAGCTTTCTTT.

This clonotype was seen ten or more times. V gene TRBV4-2 combines with J gene TRBJ2-7; 11 positions match TRBD2. The germline gives CDR1 LGHNA, CDR2 YNFKEQ. This CDR3 has 14 residues. V dropped 4 bases and J dropped 4; count of bases not matched to a gene: 3. The CDR3 sequence: CASSLTSGGYEQYV. The CDR3 DNA follows: TGTGCCAGCAGCCTCACTAGCGGGGGTTACGAGCAGTACGTC.

This clonotype has more than one count but fewer than ten. This chain links TRBV13 with TRBJ2-7; D not certain. This CDR3 comprises 11 residues. The V gene lost 1 base and the J gene lost 6 bases, with 4 bases spanning the gap. Germline loops: CDR1 PRHDT, CDR2 FYEKMQ (reference sequence). The CDR3 loop is CASSLAAEQYF. The CDR3 DNA reads as TGTGCCAGCAGCTTAGCTGCCGAGCAGTACTTC.

This sequence joins TRBV12-3 or TRBV12-4 and TRBJ2-2; D tentatively reads TRBD1 or TRBD2 (6 bases each). The CDR3 is made up of 14 amino acids. V was clipped by 11 bases and J by 2 bases, with 15 bases between them. CDR3 bases: TGTGCCTCAAGGACGGGGGCTAACACCGGGGAGCTGTTTTTT. This gives the protein CASRTGANTGELFF.

The sample holds a few counts of this clonotype. The chain recombines TRBV5-1 with TRBJ1-6; TRBD1 matches 7 bases. V was clipped by 4 bases and J by 0 bases; unmatched bases: 4. This CDR3 comprises 16 residues. Germline-derived CDR1 and CDR2 are SGHRS and YFSETQ. CDR3 nucleotides: TGCGCCAGCAGCCAGGGACAGAGCTCCTATAATTCACCCCTCCACTTT. It encodes CASSQGQSSYNSPLHF.

This clonotype was seen many times. V usage is TRBV4-3 and J usage is TRBJ2-1; no firm D call. Trimming left V 0 bases short and J 3 bases short, with 9 bases between. The V gene's germline CDR1 is LGHNA and CDR2 YSLEER. This CDR3 is 15 amino acids long. The CDR3 reads CASSQELYNYNEQFF. The CDR3 DNA is TGCGCCAGCAGCCAAGAGTTATACAACTACAATGAGCAGTTCTTC.

This clonotype was observed a single time. The chain has TRBV12-3 or TRBV12-4 and TRBJ1-1; D gene unclear. This CDR3 contains 13 residues. The V gene lost 8 bases and the J gene lost 3 bases, with 13 bases spanning the gap. The CDR3 spells CASGVAEHTEAFF. The CDR3 bases are TGTGCCAGCGGGGTGGCAGAGCACACTGAAGCTTTCTTT.

This clonotype was counted between two and nine times. The gene calls are TRBV24-1 and TRBJ2-5; the D gene is possibly TRBD1 (5 bases). This CDR3 comprises 13 residues. Per the germline V gene, CDR1 is KGHDR and CDR2 is SFDVKD. The V end was cut by 4 bases, the J end by 1 base, with 6 bases between. The CDR3 protein is CATSEGAQETQYF. Here the CDR3 DNA reads TGTGCCACCAGTGAAGGGGCCCAAGAGACCCAGTACTTC.

This clonotype was observed a handful of times. This chain links TRBV27 with TRBJ1-5; D perhaps matches TRBD1 (6 bases). The CDR3 totals 14 residues. Trimming removed 5 bases from V and 3 bases from J, with 11 bases in between. Germline CDR1 and CDR2: MNHEY and SMNVEV (reference sequence). Written as DNA, the CDR3 is TGTGCCAGCAGTAGGGGGGGTCCCAATCAGCCCCAGCATTTT. This gives the protein CASSRGGPNQPQHF.

This clonotype showed up many times. The chain joins TRBV4-1 to TRBJ2-3; D remains ambiguous. Trimming stripped 0 bases from V and 2 bases from J, with 12 bases between. The CDR3 has 16 residues. Germline-derived CDR1 and CDR2 are MGHRA and YSYEKL. This chain's CDR3 is CASSQESVPNTDTQYF. CDR3 DNA sequence: TGCGCCAGCAGCCAAGAATCGGTCCCAAACACAGATACGCAGTATTTT.